This record looks at one T cell receptor beta chain sequence and its context. Its antigen target is currently unknown. Base-call qualities are not available, and no considerably larger clone is one nucleotide away. All of the isolated RNA was reverse transcribed with the High Capacity cDNA Reverse Transcription Kit, so expressed TCRB transcripts were sequenced. Deep immunoSEQ sequencing was applied to naive, central memory and regulatory T cell samples, giving an average of about 3.8 million total reads per sample. Sorted cells were lysed in RLT buffer, and RNA was extracted using DNase-treated RNeasy Micro or Mini kits according to cell number. Each cell subset was processed separately to prevent cross-contamination, with patient and healthy donor samples processed together. The immunoSEQ multiplex PCR was used to amplify TCRB sequences from cDNA, generating 87-bp fragments that spanned the CDR3 region. The amplicons were sequenced using the Illumina HiSeq platform. The published analysis was carried out like this. PCR bias was corrected computationally using synthetic template baselines, and reads within Hamming distance 2 were collapsed, with unmergeable singletons discarded. Reads were aligned against IMGT to assign V, D and J genes, CDR3 length and insertions or deletions at six rearrangement sites. Within each subset, clonotype counts were normalized to the number of sorted cells before true diversity and Gini coefficients were calculated with the tcR R package. The overlap coefficient, calculated on TCRB nucleotide sequences, was used to measure repertoire sharing. Out-of-frame TCRB sequences from naive cells were analyzed as a proxy for the pre-selection repertoire. TCRdb limited this immuneACCESS table to in-frame rearrangements with V and J called. A share of clones is missing; checked studies link under half to unresolved V genes, and the rest is unexplained. V, J and clone size reflect that table, while D and trimming were determined from the DNA. The sample table shows more than 250,000 clones, and around 21% are seen once. The top ten clonotypes cover less than 0.035% of the sample.

This sample is part of a study of beta chain features in type 1 diabetes (dated by TCRdb to 2017 to 2018). In terms of the full investigation: Mean age, gender distribution, total cell number and subset yield were not different between patients and healthy donors. A total of roughly 98,000,000 sorted cells were examined across all samples, and RNA yield correlated strongly with the number of cells per subset. The study compared TCRB repertoires of sorted circulating CD4+ T cell subsets between recently diagnosed type 1 diabetes patients and matched healthy donors. Whereas all 30 or so donors provided naive and central memory subsets, regulatory and stem cell-like memory subsets were isolated from just 8 patients and about 8 healthy donors.

From V the trimming removes 4 bases and from J it removes 0 bases, while the gene matches leave 10 bases of the junction unaccounted for. The CDR3 numbers 16 residues from cysteine through phenylalanine. Just CDR3 DNA is preserved here, 48 bases in frame from base 1. As encoded in the germline V gene, CDR1 is SQVTM while CDR2 is ANQGSEA. Paper-wide results and their limitations: Shorter templates might be favored by PCR, yet because patient and control samples were amplified and corrected together, any such skew would affect both groups equally. Naive, central memory and regulatory TCRB repertoires appeared more similar among patients than among healthy donors. Because cDNA was sequenced instead of genomic DNA, highly expressing activated cells could be over-represented, though the groups showed no difference in activation or CD3 levels. A moderate but significant shortening of TCRB CDR3 length was observed in type 1 diabetes patients in all four CD4+ subsets. Because the HLA sub-analyses included only small numbers of individuals, any influence of HLA type on TCRB rearrangement was left unresolved. At VDJ recombination sites, patients with type 1 diabetes made fewer insertions and deleted more nucleotides, a pattern implying thymic rearrangement abnormalities.

Each donor gave one peripheral blood draw, averaging approximately 0.11 L, which was collected into heparinised tubes. Naive, central memory, regulatory and stem cell-like memory CD4+ T cells were sorted on a BD FACSAria II using a panel including CD45RO, CCR7, CD25, CD127, CD95 and CD27. All sorted populations exceeded 95% purity. PBMCs were isolated immediately by Lymphoprep density gradient centrifugation and stained directly without culture. So that batch effects would be minimized, each experiment stained and sorted samples in pairs, pairing one healthy donor with one patient. The chain was built from TRBV29-1 and TRBJ2-7, and TRBD2 aligns with 9 junction nucleotides. The TCR sequence derives from a woman between 40 and 55 years old with type 1 diabetes. Sample: naive CD4+ T cells from blood. Reading the label with the study, this specimen's cell subset or site is: true naive CD4+ T cells. The CDR3 in this case is CSVASGGGAFSYEQYF. The sequenced DNA is TGCAGCGTTGCTTCGGGCGGGGGGGCCTTCTCCTACGAGCAGTACTTC.